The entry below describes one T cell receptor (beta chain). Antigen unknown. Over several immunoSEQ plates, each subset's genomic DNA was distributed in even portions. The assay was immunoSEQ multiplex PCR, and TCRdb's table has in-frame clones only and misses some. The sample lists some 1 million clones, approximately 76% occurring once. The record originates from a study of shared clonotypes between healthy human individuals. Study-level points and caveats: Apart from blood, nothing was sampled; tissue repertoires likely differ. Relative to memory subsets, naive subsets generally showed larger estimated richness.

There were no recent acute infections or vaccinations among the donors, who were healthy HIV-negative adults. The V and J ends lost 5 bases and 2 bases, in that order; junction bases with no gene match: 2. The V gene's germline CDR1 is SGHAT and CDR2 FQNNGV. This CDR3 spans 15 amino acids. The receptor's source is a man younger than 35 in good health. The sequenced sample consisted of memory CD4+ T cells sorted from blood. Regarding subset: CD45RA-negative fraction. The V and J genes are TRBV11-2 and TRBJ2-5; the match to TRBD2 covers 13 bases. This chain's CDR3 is CASSPGLAGQETQYF. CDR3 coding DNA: TGTGCCAGCAGCCCGGGACTAGCGGGGCAAGAGACCCAGTACTTC.